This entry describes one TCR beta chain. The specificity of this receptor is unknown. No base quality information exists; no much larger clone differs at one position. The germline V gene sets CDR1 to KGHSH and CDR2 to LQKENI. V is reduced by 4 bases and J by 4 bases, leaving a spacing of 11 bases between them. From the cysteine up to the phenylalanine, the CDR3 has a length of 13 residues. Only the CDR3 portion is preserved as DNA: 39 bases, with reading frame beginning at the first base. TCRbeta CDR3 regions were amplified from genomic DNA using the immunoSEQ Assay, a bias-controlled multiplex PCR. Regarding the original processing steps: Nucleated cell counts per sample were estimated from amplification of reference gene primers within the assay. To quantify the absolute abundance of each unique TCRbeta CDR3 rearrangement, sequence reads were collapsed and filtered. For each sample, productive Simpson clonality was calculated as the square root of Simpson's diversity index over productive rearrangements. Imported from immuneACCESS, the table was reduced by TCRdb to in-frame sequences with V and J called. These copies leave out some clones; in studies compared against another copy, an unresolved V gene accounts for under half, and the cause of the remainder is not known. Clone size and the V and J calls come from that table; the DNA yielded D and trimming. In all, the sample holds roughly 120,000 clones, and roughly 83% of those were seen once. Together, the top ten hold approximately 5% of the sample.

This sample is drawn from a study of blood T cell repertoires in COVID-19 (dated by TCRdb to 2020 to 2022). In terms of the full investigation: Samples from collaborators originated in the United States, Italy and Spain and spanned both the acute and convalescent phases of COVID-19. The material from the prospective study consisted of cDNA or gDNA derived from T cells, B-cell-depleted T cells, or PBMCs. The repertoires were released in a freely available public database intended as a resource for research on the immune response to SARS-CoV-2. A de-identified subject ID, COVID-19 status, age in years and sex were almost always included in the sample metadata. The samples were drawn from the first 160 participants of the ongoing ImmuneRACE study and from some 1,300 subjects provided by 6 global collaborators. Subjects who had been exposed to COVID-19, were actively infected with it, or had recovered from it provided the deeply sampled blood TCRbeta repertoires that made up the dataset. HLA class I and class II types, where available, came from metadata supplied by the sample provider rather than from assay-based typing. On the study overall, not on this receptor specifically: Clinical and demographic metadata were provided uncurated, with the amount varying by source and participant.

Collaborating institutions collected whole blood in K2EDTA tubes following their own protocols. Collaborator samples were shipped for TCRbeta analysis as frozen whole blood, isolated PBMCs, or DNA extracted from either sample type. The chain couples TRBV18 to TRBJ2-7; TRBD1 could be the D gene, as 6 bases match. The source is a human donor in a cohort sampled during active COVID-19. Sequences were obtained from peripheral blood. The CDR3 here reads CASSLGQMYEQYF. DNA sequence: TGTGCCAGCTCACTAGGACAGATGTACGAGCAGTACTTC.